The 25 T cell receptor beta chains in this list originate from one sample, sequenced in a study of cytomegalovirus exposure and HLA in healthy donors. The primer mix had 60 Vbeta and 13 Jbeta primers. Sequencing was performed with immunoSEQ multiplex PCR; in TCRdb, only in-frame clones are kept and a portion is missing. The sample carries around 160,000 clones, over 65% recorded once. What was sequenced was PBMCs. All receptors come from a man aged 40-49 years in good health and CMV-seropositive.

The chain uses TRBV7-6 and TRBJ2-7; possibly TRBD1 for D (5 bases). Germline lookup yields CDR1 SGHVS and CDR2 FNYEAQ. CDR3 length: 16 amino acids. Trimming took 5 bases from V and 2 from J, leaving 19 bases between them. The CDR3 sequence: CASSLSPPGSPYEQYF. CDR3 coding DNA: TGTGCCAGCAGCCTATCGCCCCCAGGGTCCCCCTACGAGCAGTACTTC.

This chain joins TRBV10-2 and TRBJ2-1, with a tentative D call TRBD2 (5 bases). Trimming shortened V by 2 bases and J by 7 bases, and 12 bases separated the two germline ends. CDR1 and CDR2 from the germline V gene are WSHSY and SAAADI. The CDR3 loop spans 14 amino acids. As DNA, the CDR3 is TGCGCCAGCAGTGAGCGGGATGCTAGGAATGAGCAGTTCTTC. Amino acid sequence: CASSERDARNEQFF.

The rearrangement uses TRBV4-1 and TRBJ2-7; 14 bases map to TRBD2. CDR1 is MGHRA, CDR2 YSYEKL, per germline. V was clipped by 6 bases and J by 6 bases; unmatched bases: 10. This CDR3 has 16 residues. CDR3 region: CASSPGLAGGFSEQYF. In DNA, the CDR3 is TGCGCCAGCAGTCCCGGACTAGCGGGAGGTTTTTCCGAGCAGTACTTC.

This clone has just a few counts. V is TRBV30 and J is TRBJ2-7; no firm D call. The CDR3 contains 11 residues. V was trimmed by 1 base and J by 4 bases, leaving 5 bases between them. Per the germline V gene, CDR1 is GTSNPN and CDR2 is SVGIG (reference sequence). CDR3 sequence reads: CAWSAGYEQYF. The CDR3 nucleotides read TGTGCCTGGAGTGCGGGTTACGAGCAGTACTTC.

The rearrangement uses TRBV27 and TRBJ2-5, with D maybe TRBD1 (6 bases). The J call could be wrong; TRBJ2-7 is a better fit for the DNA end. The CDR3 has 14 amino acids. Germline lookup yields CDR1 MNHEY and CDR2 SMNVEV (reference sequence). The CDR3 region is CASSFRDKAGEQYF. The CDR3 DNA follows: TGTGCCAGCAGTTTTAGGGACAAGGCGGGCGAGCAGTACTTC.

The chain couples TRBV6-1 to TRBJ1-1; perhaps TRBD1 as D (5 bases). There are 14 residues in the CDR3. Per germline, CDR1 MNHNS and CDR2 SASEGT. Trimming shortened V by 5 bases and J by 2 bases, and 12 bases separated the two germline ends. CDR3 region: CASSSKDRNTEAFF. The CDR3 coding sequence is TGTGCCAGCAGTTCCAAAGACAGAAACACTGAAGCTTTCTTT.

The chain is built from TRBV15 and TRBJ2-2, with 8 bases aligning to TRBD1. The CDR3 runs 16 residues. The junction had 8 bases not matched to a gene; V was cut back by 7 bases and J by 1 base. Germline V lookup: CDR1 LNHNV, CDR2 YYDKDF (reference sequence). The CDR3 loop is CATKDKQGVNTGELFF. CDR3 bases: TGTGCCACCAAAGACAAACAGGGGGTGAACACCGGGGAGCTGTTTTTT.

CDR3 region: CASTTGTSGSRELFF. Written as DNA, the CDR3 is TGTGCCAGCACCACCGGGACTAGCGGGAGCCGGGAGCTGTTTTTT. The rearrangement uses TRBV28 and TRBJ2-2, with 14 bases lining up with TRBD2. J lost 9 bases, V lost 7 bases, and 7 bases had no gene match. This CDR3 has 15 amino acids. The germline V gene encodes CDR1 MDHEN and CDR2 SYDVKM.

In DNA, the CDR3 is TGTGCCAGCAGTCCACACCCTCTTAGATACAGAGAAGTCCAAGAGACCCAGTACTTC. It yields the protein CASSPHPLRYREVQETQYF. This sequence joins TRBV27 and TRBJ2-5; D is ambiguous. The CDR3 is 19 residues long. Trimming shortened V by 5 bases and J by 1 base, and 26 bases separated the two germline ends. Germline-derived CDR1 and CDR2 are MNHEY and SMNVEV (reference sequence).

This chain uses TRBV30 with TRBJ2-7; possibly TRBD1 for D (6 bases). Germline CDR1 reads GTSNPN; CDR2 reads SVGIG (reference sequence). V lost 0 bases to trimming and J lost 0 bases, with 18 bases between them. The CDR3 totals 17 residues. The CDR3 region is CAWSVIRSGRGSYEQYF. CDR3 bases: TGTGCCTGGAGTGTAATCAGGTCGGGCAGGGGCTCCTACGAGCAGTACTTC.

The CDR3 DNA reads as TGTGCCAGCAGCTCAGGGGACGGACTTAATGAAAAACTGTTTTTT. Its translation is CASSSGDGLNEKLFF. The chain is built from TRBV7-2 and TRBJ1-4, with D perhaps TRBD1 (6 bases). The CDR3 runs to 15 residues. V lost 4 bases to trimming and J lost 4 bases, with 13 bases between them. Germline CDR1 SGHTA, CDR2 FQGNSA.

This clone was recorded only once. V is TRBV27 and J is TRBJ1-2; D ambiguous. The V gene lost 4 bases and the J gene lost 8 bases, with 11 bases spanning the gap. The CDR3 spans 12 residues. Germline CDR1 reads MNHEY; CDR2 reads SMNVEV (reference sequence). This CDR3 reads CASSYLGGGYTF. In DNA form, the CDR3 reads TGTGCCAGCAGTTACCTGGGAGGGGGCTACACCTTC.

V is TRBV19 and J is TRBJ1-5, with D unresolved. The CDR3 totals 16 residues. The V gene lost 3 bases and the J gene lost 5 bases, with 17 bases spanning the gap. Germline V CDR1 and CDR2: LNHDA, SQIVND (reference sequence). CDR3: CASSIRVAPEDQPQHF. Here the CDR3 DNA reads TGTGCCAGTAGTATTCGGGTCGCCCCGGAGGATCAGCCCCAGCATTTT. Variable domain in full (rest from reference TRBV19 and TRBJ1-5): DGGITQSPKYLFRKEGQNVTLSCEQNLNHDAMYWYRQDPGQGLRLIYYSQIVNDFQKGDIAEGYSVSREKKESFPLTVTSAQKNPTAFYLCASSIRVAPEDQPQHFGDGTRLSIL.

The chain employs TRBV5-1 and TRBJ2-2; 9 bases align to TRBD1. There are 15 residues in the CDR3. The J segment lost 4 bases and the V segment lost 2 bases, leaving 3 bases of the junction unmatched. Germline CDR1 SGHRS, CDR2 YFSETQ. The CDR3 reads CASSFRTGATGELFF. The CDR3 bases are TGCGCCAGCAGCTTTAGGACAGGGGCCACCGGGGAGCTGTTTTTT.

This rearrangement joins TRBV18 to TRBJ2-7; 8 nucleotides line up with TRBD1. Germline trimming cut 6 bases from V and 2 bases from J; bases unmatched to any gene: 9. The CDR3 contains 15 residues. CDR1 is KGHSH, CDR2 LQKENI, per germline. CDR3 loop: CASSLGQGSTYEQYF. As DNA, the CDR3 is TGTGCCAGCTCGCTTGGACAGGGTAGCACCTACGAGCAGTACTTC.

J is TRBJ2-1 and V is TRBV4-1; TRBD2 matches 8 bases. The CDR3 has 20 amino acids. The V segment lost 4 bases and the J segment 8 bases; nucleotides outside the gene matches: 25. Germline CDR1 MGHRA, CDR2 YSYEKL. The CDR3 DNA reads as TGCGCCAGCAGCCGCCAAAGAGGACTAGCCCCCAGGCCCCGCGATGATGAGCAGTTCTTC. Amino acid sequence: CASSRQRGLAPRPRDDEQFF.

Here the CDR3 reads CASSEAGPAVPQHF. CDR3 DNA: TGTGCCAGCAGTGAAGCGGGGCCCGCGGTTCCCCAGCATTTT. The V call is TRBV6-1, the J call TRBJ1-5; possible D gene TRBD1, 5 bases. Deletions cut 0 bases from V and 10 bases from J, with 13 bases between. This CDR3 has 14 amino acids. Germline V gene sequence: CDR1 MNHNS, CDR2 SASEGT.

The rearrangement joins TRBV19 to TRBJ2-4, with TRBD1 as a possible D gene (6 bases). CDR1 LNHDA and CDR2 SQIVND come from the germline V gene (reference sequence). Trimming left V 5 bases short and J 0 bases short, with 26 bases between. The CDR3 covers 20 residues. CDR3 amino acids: CASSPGTTEAVPLAKNIQYF. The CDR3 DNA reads TGTGCCAGTAGTCCCGGGACAACGGAAGCAGTCCCTCTAGCCAAAAACATTCAGTACTTC.

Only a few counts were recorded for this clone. For the CDR3, the DNA is TGTGCCATCAGCGGGACTAGCGGGAACACCGGGGAGCTGTTTTTT. Protein product: CAISGTSGNTGELFF. The gene calls are TRBV10-3 and TRBJ2-2, with 11 bases matching TRBD2. V was pared by 6 bases and J by 1 base, with 1 base of the junction left unmatched. Germline V gene sequence: CDR1 ENHRY, CDR2 SYGVKD. CDR3 length: 15 amino acids.

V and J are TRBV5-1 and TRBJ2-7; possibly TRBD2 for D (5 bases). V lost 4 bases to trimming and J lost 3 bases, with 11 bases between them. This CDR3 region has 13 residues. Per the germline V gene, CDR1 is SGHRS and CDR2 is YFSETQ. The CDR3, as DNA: TGCGCCAGCAGCCACCGGGAAGGCTACGAGCAGTACTTC. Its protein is CASSHREGYEQYF. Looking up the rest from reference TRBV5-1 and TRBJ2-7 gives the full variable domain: KAGVTQTPRYLIKTRGQQVTLSCSPISGHRSVSWYQQTPGQGLQFLFEYFSETQRNKGNFPGRFSGRQFSNSRSEMNVSTLELGDSALYLCASSHREGYEQYFGPGTRLTVT.

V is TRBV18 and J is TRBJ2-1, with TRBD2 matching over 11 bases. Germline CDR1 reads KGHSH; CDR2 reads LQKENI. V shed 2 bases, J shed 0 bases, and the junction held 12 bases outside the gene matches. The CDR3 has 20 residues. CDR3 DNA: TGTGCCAGCTCACCAGTGGTATTAGCGGGAGGGCACCACTCCTACAATGAGCAGTTCTTC. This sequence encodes CASSPVVLAGGHHSYNEQFF.

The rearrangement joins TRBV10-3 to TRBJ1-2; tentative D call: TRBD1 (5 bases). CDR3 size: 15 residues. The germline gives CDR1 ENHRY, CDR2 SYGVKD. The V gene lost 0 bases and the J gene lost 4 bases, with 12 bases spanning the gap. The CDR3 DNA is TGTGCCATCAGTGAGTCCCCCAGGGAGGGCTATGGCTACACCTTC. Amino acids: CAISESPREGYGYTF.

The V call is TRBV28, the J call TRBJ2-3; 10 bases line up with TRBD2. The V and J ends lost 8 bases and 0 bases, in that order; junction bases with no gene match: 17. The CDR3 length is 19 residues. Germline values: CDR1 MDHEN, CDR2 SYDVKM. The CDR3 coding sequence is TGTGCCAGCTCCCTGGCGGGACTAGCGCCCTCACAAAGCACAGATACGCAGTATTTT. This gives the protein CASSLAGLAPSQSTDTQYF.

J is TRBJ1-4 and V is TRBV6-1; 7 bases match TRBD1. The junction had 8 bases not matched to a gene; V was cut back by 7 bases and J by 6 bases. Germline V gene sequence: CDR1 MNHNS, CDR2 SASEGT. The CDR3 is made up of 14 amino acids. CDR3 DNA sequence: TGTGCCAGCATCGGCCGGGGGACAGATGAAAAACTGTTTTTT. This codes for CASIGRGTDEKLFF.

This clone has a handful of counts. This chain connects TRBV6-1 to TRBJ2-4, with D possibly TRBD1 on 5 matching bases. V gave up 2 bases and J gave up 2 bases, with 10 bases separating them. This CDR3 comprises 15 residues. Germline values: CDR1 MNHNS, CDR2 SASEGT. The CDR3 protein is CASSESAGTKNIQYF. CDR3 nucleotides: TGTGCCAGCAGTGAAAGTGCAGGGACCAAAAACATTCAGTACTTC.